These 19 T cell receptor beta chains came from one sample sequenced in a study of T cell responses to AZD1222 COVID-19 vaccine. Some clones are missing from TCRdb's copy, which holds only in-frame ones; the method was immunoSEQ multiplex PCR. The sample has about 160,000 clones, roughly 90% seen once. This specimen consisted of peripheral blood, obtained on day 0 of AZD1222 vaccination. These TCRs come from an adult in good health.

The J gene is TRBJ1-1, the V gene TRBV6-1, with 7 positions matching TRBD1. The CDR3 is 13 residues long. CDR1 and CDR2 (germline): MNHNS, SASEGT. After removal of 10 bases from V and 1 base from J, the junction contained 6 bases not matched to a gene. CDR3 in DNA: TGTGCCAACCGGGACAGTTCGAACACTGAAGCTTTCTTT. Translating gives CANRDSSNTEAFF.

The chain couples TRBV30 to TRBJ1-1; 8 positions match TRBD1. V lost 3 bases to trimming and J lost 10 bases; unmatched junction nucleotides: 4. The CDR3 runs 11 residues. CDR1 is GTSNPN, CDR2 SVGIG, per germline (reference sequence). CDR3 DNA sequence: TGTGCCTGGAGGTTAACAGGGGGAGCTTTCTTT. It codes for CAWRLTGGAFF.

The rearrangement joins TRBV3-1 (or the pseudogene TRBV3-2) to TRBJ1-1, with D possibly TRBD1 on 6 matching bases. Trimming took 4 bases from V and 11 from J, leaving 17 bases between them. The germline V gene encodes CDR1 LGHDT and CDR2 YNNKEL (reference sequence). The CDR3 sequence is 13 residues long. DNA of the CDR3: TGTGCCAGCAGCCCAGACCGGGCGGGGGCGGCTTTCTTT. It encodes CASSPDRAGAAFF.

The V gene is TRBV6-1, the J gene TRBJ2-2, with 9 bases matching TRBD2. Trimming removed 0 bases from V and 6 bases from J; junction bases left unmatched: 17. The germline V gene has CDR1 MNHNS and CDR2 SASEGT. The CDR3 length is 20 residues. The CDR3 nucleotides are TGTGCCAGCAGTGAAGCGCTGGTCCTGCTAGCGGGAAAATTCGCCGGGGAGCTGTTTTTT. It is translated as CASSEALVLLAGKFAGELFF.

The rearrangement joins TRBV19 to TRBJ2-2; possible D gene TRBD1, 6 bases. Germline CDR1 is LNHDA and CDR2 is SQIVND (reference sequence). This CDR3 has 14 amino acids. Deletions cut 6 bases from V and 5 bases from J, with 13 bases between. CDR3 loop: CASSGTPRTGELFF. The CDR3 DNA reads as TGTGCCAGTAGCGGGACACCAAGGACCGGGGAGCTGTTTTTT. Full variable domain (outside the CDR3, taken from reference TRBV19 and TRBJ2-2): DGGITQSPKYLFRKEGQNVTLSCEQNLNHDAMYWYRQDPGQGLRLIYYSQIVNDFQKGDIAEGYSVSREKKESFPLTVTSAQKNPTAFYLCASSGTPRTGELFFGEGSRLTVL.

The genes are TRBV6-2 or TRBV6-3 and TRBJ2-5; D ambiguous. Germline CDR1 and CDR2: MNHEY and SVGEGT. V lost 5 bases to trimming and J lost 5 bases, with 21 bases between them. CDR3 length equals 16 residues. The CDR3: CASSTRRSGVGETQYF. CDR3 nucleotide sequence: TGTGCCAGCAGTACCCGTCGGAGTGGGGTTGGCGAGACCCAGTACTTC.

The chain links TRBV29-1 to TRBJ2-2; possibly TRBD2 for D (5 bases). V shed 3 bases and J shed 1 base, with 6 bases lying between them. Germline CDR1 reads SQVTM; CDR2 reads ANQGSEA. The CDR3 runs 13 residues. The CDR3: CSVDTRNTGELFF. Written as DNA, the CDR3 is TGCAGCGTTGATACTAGGAACACCGGGGAGCTGTTTTTT.

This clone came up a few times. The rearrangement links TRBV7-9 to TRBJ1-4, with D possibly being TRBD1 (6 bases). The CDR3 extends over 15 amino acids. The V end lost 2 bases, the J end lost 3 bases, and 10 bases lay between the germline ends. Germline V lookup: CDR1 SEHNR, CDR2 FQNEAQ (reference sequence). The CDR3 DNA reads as TGTGCCAGCAGCTTATACAGGGAAGCTAATGAAAAACTGTTTTTT. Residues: CASSLYREANEKLFF.

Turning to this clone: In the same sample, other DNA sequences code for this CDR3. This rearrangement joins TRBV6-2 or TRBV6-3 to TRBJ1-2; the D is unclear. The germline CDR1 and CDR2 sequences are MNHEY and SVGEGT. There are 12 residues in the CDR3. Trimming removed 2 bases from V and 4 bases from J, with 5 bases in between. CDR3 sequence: CASSYGSYGYTF. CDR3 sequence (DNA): TGTGCCAGCAGTTACGGGTCCTATGGCTACACCTTC.

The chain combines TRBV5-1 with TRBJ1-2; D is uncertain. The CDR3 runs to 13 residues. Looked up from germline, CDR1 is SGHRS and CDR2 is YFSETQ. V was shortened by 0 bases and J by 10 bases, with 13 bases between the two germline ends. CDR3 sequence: CASSLVMDSDYTF. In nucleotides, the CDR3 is TGCGCCAGCAGCTTGGTTATGGATTCGGACTACACCTTC.

The CDR3 protein is CASKASGSKGQETQYF. The CDR3 DNA reads TGTGCCAGCAAGGCTAGCGGGAGTAAGGGGCAAGAGACCCAGTACTTC. The chain recombines TRBV28 with TRBJ2-5, with 10 bases matching TRBD2. The CDR3 totals 16 residues. Germline V gene lookup returns CDR1 MDHEN and CDR2 SYDVKM. Unmatched junction bases numbered 10, after V lost 7 bases and J lost 2 bases.

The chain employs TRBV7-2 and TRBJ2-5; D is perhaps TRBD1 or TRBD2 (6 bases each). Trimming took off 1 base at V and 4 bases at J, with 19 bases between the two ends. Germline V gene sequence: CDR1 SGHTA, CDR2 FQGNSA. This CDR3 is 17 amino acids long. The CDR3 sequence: CASSLGTYRGLGETQYF. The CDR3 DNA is TGTGCCAGCAGCTTAGGGACCTACCGGGGGCTAGGAGAGACCCAGTACTTC. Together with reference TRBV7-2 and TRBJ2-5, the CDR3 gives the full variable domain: GAGVSQSPSNKVTEKGKDVELRCDPISGHTALYWYRQSLGQGLEFLIYFQGNSAPDKSGLPSDRFSAERTGGSVSTLTIQRTQQEDSAVYLCASSLGTYRGLGETQYFGPGTRLLVL.

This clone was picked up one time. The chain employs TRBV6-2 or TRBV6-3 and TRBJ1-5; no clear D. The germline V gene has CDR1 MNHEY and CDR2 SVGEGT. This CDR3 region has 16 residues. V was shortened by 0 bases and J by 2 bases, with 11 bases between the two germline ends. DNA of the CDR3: TGTGCCAGCAGTTACTCGATACTTGACGGCAATCAGCCCCAGCATTTT. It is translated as CASSYSILDGNQPQHF.

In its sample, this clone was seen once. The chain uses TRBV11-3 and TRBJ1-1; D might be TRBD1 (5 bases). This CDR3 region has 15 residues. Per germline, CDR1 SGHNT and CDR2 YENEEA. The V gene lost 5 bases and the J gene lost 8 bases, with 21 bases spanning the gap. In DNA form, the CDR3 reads TGTGCCAGCAGCCCTATTGGGGGTGGGGGGAGAGAAGCTTTCTTT. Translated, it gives CASSPIGGGGREAFF.

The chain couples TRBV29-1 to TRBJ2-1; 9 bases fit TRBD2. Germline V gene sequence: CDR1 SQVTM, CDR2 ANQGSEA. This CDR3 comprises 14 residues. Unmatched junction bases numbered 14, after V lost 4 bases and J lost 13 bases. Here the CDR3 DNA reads TGCAGCGTTGCGTCACTAGCGGGCAGCTATGCCCAGTTCTTC. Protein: CSVASLAGSYAQFF.

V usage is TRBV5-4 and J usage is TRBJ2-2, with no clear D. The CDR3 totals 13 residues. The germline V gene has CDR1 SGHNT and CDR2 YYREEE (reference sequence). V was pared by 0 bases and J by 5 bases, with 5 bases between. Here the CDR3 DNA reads TGTGCCAGCAGCTTGGACGGGACCGGGGAGCTGTTTTTT. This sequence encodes CASSLDGTGELFF.

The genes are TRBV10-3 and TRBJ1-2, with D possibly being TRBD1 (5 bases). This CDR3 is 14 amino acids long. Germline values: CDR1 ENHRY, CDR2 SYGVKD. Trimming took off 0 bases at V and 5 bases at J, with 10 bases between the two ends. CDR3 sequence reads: CAISESRDVYGYTF. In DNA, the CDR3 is TGTGCCATCAGTGAGTCGAGGGACGTGTATGGCTACACCTTC.

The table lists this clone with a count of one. This CDR3 is CASSPTTGPGYGYTF. In DNA, the CDR3 is TGTGCCAGCAGCCCCACCACGGGGCCGGGCTATGGCTACACCTTC. The V call is TRBV6-5, the J call TRBJ1-2, with D possibly matching TRBD1 (5 bases). The CDR3 extends over 15 amino acids. Trimming shortened V by 6 bases and J by 4 bases, and 18 bases separated the two germline ends. Germline CDR1 reads MNHEY; CDR2 reads SVGAGI.

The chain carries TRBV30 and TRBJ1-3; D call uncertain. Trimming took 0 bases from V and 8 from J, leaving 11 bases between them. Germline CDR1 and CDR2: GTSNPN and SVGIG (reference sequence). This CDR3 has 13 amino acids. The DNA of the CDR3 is TGTGCCTGGAGTGTACGATCGCGGGACACCATATATTTT. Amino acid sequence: CAWSVRSRDTIYF.